These 9 T cell receptor beta chains came from one sample sequenced in a study of T cell repertoires in cytomegalovirus infection. Via MiXCR, TCRdb re-called the reads, giving one row per CDR3 protein. The sample carries approximately 110,000 distinct CDR3 sequences, 32% recorded once. For these receptors, no antigen is known. Sequenced material: CD8+ T cells from cultured PBMCs, taken from culture after CMV antigen stimulation. Receptor source: a human donor in good health (CMV status not recorded). Some clones in this sample may be carry-over from other donors' samples.

Ten or more counts support this clonotype. The genes are TRBV2 and TRBJ2-1, with D perhaps matching TRBD1 (6 bases). Looked up from germline, CDR1 is SNHLY and CDR2 is FYNNEI. This CDR3 is built from 14 residues. Deletions cut 5 bases from V and 6 bases from J, with 14 bases between. The CDR3 sequence is CASSSNRAGNEQFF. In nucleotides, the CDR3 is TGTGCCAGCAGTTCGAACAGGGCCGGCAATGAGCAGTTCTTC. The whole variable domain, filled in from reference TRBV2 and TRBJ2-1, reads EPEVTQTPSHQVTQMGQEVILRCVPISNHLYFYWYRQILGQKVEFLVSFYNNEISEKSEIFDDQFSVERPDGSNFTLKIRSTKLEDSAMYFCASSSNRAGNEQFFGPGTRLTVL.

The rearrangement links TRBV24-1 to TRBJ1-4; D is unresolved. V was clipped by 4 bases and J by 10 bases, with 6 bases between them. Germline V gene lookup returns CDR1 KGHDR and CDR2 SFDVKD. This CDR3 contains 11 residues. CDR3 DNA sequence: TGTGCCACCAGTGACCGAGGAAAACTGTTTTTT. Encoded protein: CATSDRGKLFF.

A few counts support this clonotype. The chain recombines TRBV12-3 or TRBV12-4 with TRBJ2-1; TRBD2 agrees at 7 bases. V shed 11 bases and J 7 bases; nucleotides not matched to a gene: 8. CDR3 length: 12 residues. The CDR3 spells CAWAGVGNEQFF. DNA for the CDR3: TGTGCCTGGGCGGGGGTAGGGAATGAGCAGTTCTTC.

This clonotype has only a few counts. The chain joins TRBV20-1 to TRBJ2-1; either TRBD1 or TRBD2 may supply D (5 bases each). V gave up 0 bases and J gave up 3 bases, with 18 bases separating them. The CDR3 covers 17 residues. The V gene's germline CDR1 is DFQATT and CDR2 SNEGSKA (reference sequence). The CDR3 DNA follows: TGCAGTGCTAGAGAGGAGGAAGGGACCCTCTACTACAATGAGCAGTTCTTC. Protein product: CSAREEEGTLYYNEQFF.

The chain is built from TRBV7-6 and TRBJ1-5; a possible D gene is TRBD1 (5 bases). The CDR3 is made up of 15 amino acids. Trimming pared 1 base from V and 6 bases from J, leaving 13 bases between. The germline gives CDR1 SGHVS, CDR2 FNYEAQ. CDR3 sequence (DNA): TGTGCCAGCAGCTTAGGACCAGGGTTGAGTCAGCCCCAGCATTTT. As protein: CASSLGPGLSQPQHF. Together with reference TRBV7-6 and TRBJ1-5, the CDR3 gives the full variable domain: GAGVSQSPRYKVTKRGQDVALRCDPISGHVSLYWYRQALGQGPEFLTYFNYEAQQDKSGLPNDRFSAERPEGSISTLTIQRTEQRDSAMYRCASSLGPGLSQPQHFGDGTRLSIL.

The rearrangement uses TRBV6-6 and TRBJ1-4; TRBD1 matches 9 bases. The CDR3 is made up of 19 amino acids. Germline V CDR1 and CDR2: MNHNY, SVGAGI (reference sequence). The V and J ends lost 2 bases and 0 bases, in that order; junction bases with no gene match: 10. The CDR3 DNA reads as TGTGCCAGCAGTTACGAATGGGACAGGGTAACTTCAACTAATGAAAAACTGTTTTTT. As protein: CASSYEWDRVTSTNEKLFF.

This chain connects TRBV6-2 or TRBV6-3 to TRBJ1-5; no reliable D call. This CDR3 region has 16 residues. V lost 4 bases and J lost 0, with 13 bases in between. Germline CDR1 is MNHEY and CDR2 is SVGEGT. CDR3 residues: CASSFLTRSSNQPQHF. CDR3 nucleotide sequence: TGTGCCAGCAGTTTCTTGACTCGAAGTAGCAATCAGCCCCAGCATTTT.

This clonotype was recorded many times. The DNA of the CDR3 is TGTGCCAGCAGTTTCGAGGCCTATGGCTACACCTTC. Protein product: CASSFEAYGYTF. This chain joins TRBV28 and TRBJ1-2, with D unclear. V lost 3 bases to trimming and J lost 4 bases, with 6 bases between them. Looked up from germline, CDR1 is MDHEN and CDR2 is SYDVKM. The CDR3 totals 12 residues.

This clonotype appeared a few times. V usage is TRBV6-2 or TRBV6-3 and J usage is TRBJ2-1; D might be TRBD2 (6 bases). V was pared by 7 bases and J by 0 bases, with 10 bases between. This CDR3 is 14 amino acids long. The V gene's germline CDR1 is MNHEY and CDR2 SVGEGT. The CDR3 protein is CASTRGGSYNEQFF. CDR3 DNA: TGTGCCAGCACCCGGGGAGGCTCCTACAATGAGCAGTTCTTC.